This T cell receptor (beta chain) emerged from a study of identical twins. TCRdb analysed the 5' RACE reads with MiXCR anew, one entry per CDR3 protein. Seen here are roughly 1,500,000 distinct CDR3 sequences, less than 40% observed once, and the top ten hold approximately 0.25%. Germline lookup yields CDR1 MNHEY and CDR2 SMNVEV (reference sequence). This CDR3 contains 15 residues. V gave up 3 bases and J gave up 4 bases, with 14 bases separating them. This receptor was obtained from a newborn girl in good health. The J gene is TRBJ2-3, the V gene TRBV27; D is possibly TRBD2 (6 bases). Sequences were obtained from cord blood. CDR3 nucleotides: TGTGCCAGCAGTTTCCGACTAGTAACGGCAGATACGCAGTATTTT. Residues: CASSFRLVTADTQYF.